This T cell receptor beta chain is drawn from a study of somatic mutations in cytotoxic T cells in rheumatoid arthritis. The ends lost 5 bases at V and 5 bases at J; junction bases unmatched: 7. There are 14 residues in the CDR3. The germline V gene has CDR1 MNHEY and CDR2 SMNVEV (reference sequence). Here immunoSEQ multiplex PCR was the method, and the copy in TCRdb shows in-frame clones only, minus some. There are 20,000 or so clones in the sample; more than 80% occur only once, and around 15% lies in the top ten. About this clone: Antigen specificity is unknown.

General observations from the study: Nobody knew which antigens the expanded CD8+ clones targeted.

The rearrangement uses TRBV27 and TRBJ2-3; TRBD2 matches at 7 bases. The TCR sequence derives from an adult with rheumatoid arthritis. Sequenced sample: CD8+ T cells sorted from blood. CDR3 loop: CASSPSERGDTQYF. CDR3 bases: TGTGCCAGCAGTCCTTCTGAGCGGGGAGATACGCAGTATTTT.